The clone carrying this T cell receptor beta chain was seen more than once but under ten times. Its specificity is not known. This sample was taken from a study of identical twins. Study outcomes and limitations: Twins' surplus sharing was weaker for beta out-of-frame sequences. High-abundance cord blood beta clonotypes had fewer insertions; memory repertoires showed none.

TCRdb analysed the 5' RACE reads with MiXCR anew, one entry per CDR3 protein. The sample lists hundreds of thousands of distinct CDR3 sequences, around 20% occurring once. The ends were cut back, 3 bases at V and 4 bases at J, with 7 bases in the middle. This CDR3 is built from 14 residues. Germline CDR1 and CDR2: MNHEY and SVGAGI. The same sample was also studied in work on T cells expressing NK-cell markers. Turning to that study: TCR beta repertoires came from sorted CD3+CD56+NKG2C+, CD3+CD56+NKG2C- and CD3+CD56-NKG2C+ T cells. Dominant NKG2C+ clonotype frequencies of roughly 1.0-8% of CD8+ T cells were measured in a handful of donors.

The V call is TRBV6-5, the J call TRBJ1-6, with D unresolved. This TCR came from a woman under 30 in good health. What was sequenced was PBMCs. Written as DNA, the CDR3 is TGTGCCAGCAGTTATCGGCAGTATAATTCACCCCTCCACTTT. Translation: CASSYRQYNSPLHF.